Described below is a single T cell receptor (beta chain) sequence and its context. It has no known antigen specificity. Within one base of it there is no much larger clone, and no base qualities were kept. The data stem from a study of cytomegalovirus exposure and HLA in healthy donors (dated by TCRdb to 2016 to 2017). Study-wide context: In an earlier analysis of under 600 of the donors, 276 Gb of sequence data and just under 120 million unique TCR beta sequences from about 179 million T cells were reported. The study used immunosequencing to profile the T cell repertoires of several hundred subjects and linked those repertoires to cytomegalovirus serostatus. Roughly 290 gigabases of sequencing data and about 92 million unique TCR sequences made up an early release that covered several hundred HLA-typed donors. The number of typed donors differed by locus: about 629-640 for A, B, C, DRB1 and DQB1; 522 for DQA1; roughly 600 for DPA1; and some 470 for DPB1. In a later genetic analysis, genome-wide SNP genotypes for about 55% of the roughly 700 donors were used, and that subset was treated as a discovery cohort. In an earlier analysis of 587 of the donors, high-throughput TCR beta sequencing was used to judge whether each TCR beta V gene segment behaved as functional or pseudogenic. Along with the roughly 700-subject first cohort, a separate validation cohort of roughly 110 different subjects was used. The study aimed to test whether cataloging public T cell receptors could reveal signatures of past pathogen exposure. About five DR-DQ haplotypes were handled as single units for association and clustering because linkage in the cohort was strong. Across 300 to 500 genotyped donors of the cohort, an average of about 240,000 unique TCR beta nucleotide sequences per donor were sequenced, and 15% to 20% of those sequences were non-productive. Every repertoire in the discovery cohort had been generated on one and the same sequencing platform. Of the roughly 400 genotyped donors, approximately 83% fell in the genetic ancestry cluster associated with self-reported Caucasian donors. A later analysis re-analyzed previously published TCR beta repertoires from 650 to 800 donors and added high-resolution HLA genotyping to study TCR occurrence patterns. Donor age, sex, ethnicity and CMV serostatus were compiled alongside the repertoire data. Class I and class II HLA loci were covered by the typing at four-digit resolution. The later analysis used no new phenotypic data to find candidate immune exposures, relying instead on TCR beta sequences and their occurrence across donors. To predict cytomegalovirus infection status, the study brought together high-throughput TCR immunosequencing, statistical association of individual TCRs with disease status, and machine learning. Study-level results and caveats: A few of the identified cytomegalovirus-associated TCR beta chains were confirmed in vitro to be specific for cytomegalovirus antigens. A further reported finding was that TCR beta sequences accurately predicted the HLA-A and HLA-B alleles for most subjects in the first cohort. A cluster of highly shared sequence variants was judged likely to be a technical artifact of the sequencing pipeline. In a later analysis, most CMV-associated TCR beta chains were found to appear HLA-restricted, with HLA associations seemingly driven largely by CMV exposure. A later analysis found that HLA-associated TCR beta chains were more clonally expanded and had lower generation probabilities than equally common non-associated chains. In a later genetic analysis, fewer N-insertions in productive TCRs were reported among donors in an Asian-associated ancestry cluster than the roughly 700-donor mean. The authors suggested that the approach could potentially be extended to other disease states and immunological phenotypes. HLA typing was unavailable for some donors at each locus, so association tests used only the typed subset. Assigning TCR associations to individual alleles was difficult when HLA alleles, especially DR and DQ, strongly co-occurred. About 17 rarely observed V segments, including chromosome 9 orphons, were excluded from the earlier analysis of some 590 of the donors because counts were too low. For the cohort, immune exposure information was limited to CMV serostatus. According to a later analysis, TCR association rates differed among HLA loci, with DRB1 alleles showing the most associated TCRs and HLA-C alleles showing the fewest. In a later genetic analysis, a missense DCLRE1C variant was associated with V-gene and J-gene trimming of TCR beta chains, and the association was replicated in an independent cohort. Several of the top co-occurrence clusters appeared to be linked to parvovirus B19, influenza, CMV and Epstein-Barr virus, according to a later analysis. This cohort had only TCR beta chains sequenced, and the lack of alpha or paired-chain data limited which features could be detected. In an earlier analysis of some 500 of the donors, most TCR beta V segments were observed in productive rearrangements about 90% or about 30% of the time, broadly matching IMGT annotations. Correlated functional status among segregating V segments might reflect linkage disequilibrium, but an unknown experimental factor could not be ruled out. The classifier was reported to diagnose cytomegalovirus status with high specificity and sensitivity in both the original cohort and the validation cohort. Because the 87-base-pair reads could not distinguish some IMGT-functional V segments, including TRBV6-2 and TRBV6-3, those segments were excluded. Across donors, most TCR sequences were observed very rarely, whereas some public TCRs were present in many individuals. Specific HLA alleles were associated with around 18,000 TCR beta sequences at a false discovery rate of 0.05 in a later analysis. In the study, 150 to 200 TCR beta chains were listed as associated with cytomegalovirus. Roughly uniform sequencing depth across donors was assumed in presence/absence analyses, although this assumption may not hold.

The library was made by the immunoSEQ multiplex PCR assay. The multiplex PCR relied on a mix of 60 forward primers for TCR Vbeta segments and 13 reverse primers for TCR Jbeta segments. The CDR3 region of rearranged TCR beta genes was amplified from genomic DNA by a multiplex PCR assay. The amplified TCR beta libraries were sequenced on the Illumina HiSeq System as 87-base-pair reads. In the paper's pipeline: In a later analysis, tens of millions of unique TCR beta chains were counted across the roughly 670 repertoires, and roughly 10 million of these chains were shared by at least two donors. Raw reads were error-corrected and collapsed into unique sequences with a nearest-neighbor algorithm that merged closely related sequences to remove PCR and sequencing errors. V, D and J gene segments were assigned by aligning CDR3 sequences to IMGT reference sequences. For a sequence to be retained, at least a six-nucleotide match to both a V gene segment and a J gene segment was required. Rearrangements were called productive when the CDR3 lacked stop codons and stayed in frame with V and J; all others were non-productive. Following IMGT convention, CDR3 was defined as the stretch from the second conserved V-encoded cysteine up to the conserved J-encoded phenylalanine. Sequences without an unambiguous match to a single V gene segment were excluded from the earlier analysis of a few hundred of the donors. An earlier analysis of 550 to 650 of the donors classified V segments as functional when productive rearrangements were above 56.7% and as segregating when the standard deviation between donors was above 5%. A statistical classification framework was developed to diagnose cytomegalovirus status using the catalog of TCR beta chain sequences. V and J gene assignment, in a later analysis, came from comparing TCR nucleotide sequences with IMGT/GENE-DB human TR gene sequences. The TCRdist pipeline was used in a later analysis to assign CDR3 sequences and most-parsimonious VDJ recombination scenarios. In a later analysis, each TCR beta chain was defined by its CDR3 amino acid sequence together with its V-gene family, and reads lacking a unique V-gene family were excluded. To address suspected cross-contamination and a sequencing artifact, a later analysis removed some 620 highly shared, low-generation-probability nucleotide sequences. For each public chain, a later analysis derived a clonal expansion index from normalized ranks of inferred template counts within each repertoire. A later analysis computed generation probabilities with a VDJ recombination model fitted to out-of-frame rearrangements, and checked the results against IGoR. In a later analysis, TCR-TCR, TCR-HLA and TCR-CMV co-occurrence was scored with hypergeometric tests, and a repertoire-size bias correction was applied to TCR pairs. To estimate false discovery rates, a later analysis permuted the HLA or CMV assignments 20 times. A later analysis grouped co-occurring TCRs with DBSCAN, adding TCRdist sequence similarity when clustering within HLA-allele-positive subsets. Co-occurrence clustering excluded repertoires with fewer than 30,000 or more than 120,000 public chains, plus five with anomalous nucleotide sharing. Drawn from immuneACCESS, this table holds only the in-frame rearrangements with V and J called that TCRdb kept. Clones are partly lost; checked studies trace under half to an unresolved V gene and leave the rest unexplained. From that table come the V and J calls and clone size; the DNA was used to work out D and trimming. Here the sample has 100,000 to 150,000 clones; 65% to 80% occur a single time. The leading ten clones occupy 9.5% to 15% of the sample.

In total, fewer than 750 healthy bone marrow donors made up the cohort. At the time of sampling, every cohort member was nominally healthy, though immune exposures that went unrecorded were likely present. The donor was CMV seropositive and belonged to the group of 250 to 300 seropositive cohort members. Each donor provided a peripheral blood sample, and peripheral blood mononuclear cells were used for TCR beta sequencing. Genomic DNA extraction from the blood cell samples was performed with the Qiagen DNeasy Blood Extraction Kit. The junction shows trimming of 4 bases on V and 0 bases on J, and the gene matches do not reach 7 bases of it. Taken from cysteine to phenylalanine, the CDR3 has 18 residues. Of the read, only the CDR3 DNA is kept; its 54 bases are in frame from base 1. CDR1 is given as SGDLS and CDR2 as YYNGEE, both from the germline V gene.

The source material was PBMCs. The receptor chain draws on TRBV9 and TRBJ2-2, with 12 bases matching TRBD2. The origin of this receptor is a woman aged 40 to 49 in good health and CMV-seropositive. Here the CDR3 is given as CASSPIGLAGTNTGELFF. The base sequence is TGTGCCAGCAGCCCAATTGGACTAGCGGGAACGAACACCGGGGAGCTGTTTTTT.